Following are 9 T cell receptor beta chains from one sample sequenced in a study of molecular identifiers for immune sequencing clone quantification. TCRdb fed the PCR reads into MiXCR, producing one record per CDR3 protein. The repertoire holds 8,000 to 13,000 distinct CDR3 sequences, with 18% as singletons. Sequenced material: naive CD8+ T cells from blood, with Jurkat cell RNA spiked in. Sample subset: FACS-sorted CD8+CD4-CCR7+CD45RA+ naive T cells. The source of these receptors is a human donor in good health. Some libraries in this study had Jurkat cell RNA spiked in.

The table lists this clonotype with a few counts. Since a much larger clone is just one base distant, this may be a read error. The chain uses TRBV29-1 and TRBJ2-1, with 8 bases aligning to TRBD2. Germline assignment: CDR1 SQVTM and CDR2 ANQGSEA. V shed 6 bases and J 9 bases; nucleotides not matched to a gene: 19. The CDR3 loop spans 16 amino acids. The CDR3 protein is CSVEPAGVTRGIEQFF. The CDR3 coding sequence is TGCAGCGTCGAACCAGCGGGGGTTACTCGTGGTATTGAGCAGTTCTTC.

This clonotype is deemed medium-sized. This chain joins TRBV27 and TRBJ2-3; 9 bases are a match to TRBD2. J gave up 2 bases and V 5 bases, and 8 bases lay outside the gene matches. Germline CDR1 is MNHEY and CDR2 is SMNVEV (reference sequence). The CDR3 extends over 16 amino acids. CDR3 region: CASSHLAGQPTDTQYF. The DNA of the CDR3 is TGTGCCAGCAGTCACCTAGCGGGACAACCCACAGATACGCAGTATTTT.

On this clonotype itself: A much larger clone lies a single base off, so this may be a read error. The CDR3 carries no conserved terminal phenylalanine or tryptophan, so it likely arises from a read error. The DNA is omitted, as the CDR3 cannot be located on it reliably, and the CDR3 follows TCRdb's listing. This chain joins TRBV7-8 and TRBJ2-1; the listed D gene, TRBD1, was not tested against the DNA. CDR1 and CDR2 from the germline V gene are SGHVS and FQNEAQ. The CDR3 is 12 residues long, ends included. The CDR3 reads CASSLEADGGFL.

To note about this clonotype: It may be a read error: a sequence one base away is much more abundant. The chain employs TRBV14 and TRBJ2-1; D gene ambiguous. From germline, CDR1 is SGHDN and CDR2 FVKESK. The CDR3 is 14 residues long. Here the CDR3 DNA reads TGTGCCAGCAGCCGACCCAGCTCCTACAGTGAGCAGTTCTTC. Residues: CASSRPSSYSEQFF.

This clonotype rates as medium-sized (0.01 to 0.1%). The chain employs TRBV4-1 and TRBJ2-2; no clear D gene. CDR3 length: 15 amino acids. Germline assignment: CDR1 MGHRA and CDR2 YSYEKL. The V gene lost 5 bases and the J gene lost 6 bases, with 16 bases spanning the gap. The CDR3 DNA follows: TGCGCCAGCAGCTATCAGGCGGAATCGGCCGGGGAGCTGTTTTTT. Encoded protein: CASSYQAESAGELFF.

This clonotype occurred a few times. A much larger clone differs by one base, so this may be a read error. The CDR3 loop reads CSAYEDSNQPQHF. The CDR3 DNA sequence: TGCAGCGCTTACGAGGATAGCAATCAGCCCCAGCATTTT. The genes are TRBV29-1 and TRBJ1-5; no definite D call. This CDR3 is 13 amino acids long. Germline V CDR1 and CDR2: SQVTM, ANQGSEA. Trimming left V 7 bases short and J 0 bases short, with 10 bases between.

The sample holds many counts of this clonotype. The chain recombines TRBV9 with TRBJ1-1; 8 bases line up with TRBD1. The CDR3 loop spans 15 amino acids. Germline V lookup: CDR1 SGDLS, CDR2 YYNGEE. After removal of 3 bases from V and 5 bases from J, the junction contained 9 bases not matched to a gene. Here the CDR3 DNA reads TGTGCCAGCAGCGAGGGGGACAGGACGGGGACTGAAGCTTTCTTT. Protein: CASSEGDRTGTEAFF.

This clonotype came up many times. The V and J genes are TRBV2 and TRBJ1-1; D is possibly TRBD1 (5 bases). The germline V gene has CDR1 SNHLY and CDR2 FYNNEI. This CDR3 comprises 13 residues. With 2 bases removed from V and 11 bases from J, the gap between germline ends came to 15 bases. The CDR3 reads CASSEWGGIQAFF. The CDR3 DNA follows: TGTGCCAGCAGTGAATGGGGCGGGATTCAGGCTTTCTTT.

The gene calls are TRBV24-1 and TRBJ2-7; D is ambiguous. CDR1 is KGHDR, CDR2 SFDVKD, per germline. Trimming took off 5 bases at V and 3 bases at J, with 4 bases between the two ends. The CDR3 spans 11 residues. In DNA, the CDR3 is TGTGCCACCAGTGTCGACTACGAGCAGTACTTC. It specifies CATSVDYEQYF.